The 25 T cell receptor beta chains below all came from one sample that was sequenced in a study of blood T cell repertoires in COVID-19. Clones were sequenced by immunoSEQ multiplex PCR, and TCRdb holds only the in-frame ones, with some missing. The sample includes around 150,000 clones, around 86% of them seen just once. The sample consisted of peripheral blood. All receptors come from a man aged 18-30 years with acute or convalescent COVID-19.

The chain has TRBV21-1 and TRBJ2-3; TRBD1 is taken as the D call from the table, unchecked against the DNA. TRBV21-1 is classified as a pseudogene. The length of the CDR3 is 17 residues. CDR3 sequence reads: CASGQWTGDSSTDTQYF. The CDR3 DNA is TGTGCCAGCGGACAATGGACAGGGGACTCTAGCACAGATACGCAGTATTTT.

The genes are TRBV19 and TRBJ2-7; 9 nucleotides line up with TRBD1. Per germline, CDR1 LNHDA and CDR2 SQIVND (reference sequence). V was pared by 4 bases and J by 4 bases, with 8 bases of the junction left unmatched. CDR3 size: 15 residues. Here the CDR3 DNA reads TGTGCCAGTAGTACCGGGACAGGGATTAAATACGAGCAGTACTTC. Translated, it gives CASSTGTGIKYEQYF.

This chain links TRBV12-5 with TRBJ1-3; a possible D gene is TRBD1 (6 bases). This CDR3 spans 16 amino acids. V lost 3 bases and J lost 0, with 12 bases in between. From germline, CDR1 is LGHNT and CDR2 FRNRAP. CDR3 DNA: TGTGCTAGTGGTTTCCCACAGGGCAACTCTGGAAACACCATATATTTT. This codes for CASGFPQGNSGNTIYF. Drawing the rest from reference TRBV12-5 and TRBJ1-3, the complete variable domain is DARVTQTPRHKVTEMGQEVTMRCQPILGHNTVFWYRQTMMQGLELLAYFRNRAPLDDSGMPKDRFSAEMPDATLATLKIQPSEPRDSAVYFCASGFPQGNSGNTIYFGEGSWLTVV.

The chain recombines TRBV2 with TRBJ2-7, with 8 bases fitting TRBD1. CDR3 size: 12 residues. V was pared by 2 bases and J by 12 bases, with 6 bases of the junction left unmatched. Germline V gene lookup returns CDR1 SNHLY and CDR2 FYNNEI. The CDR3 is CASSEQGAIRYF. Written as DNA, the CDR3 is TGTGCCAGCAGTGAACAGGGGGCGATACGGTACTTC.

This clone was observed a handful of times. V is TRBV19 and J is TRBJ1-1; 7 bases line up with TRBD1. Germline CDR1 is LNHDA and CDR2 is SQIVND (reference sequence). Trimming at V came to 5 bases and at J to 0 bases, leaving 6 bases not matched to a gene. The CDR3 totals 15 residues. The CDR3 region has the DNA TGTGCCAGTAGTTCTGGACAGGCTTTGAACACTGAAGCTTTCTTT. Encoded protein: CASSSGQALNTEAFF.

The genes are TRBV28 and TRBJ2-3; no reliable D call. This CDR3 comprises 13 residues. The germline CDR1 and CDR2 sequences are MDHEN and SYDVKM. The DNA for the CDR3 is TGTGCTGTGCGGAAACCTAGCACAGATACGCAGTATTTT. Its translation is CAVRKPSTDTQYF.

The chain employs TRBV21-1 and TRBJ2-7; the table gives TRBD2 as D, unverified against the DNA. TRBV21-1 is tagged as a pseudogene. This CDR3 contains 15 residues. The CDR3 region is CASSKEPGTPYEQYF. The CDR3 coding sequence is TGTGCCAGCAGCAAAGAGCCAGGGACTCCCTACGAGCAGTACTTC.

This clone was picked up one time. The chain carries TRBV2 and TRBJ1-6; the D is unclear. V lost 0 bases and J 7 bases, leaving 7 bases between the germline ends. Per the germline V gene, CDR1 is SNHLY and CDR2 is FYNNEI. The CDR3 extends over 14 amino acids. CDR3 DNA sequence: TGTGCCAGCAGTGAAGCGTTGAGAAATTCACCCCTCCACTTT. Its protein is CASSEALRNSPLHF.

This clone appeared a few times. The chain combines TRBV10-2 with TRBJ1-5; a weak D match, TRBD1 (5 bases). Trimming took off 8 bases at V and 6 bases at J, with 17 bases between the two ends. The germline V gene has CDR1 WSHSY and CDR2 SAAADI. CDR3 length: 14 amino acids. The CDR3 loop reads CASAGNSRGQPQHF. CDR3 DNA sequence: TGCGCCAGCGCGGGAAATTCGAGGGGTCAGCCCCAGCATTTT.

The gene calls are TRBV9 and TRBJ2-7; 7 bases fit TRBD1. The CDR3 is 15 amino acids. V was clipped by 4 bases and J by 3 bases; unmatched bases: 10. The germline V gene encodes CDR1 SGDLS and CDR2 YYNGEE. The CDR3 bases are TGTGCCAGCAGCCCCACCAGGGACAGCCTCTACGAGCAGTACTTC. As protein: CASSPTRDSLYEQYF.

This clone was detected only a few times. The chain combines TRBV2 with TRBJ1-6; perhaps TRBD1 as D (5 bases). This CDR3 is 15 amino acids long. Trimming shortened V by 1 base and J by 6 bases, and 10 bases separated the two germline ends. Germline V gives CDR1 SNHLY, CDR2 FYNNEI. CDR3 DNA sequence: TGTGCCAGCAGTGAAGGTGGGCAGGGTAATTCACCCCTCCACTTT. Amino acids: CASSEGGQGNSPLHF.

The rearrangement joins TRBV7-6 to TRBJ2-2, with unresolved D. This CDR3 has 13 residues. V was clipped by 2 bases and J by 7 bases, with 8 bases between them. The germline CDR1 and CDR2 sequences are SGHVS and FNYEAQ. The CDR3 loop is CASSLPGGGELFF. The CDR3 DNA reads TGTGCCAGCAGCTTACCCGGCGGCGGGGAGCTGTTTTTT. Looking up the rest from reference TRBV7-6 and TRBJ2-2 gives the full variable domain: GAGVSQSPRYKVTKRGQDVALRCDPISGHVSLYWYRQALGQGPEFLTYFNYEAQQDKSGLPNDRFSAERPEGSISTLTIQRTEQRDSAMYRCASSLPGGGELFFGEGSRLTVL.

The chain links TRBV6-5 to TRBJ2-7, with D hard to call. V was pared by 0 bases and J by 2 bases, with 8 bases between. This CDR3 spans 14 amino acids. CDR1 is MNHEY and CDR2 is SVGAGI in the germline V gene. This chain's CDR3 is CASSYSKHAYEQYV. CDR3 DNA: TGTGCCAGCAGTTACTCGAAGCATGCCTACGAGCAGTACGTC.

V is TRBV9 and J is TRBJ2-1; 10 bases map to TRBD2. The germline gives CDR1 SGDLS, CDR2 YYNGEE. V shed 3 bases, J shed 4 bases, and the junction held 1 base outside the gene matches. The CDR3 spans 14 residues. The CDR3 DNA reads TGTGCCAGCAGCGATAGCGGGGGGTACAATGAGCAGTTCTTC. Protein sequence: CASSDSGGYNEQFF.

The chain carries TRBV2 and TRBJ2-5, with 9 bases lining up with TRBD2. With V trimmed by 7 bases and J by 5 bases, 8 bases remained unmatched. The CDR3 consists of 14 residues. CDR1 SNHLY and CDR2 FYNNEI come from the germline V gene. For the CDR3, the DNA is TGTGCCAGCATGGGAGCGGGGGGCGAGGAGACCCAGTACTTC. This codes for CASMGAGGEETQYF.

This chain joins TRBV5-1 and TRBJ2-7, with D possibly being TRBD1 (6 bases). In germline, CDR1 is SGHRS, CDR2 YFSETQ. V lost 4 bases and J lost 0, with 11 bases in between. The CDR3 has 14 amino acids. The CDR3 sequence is CASSTGHNSYEQYF. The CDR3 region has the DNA TGCGCCAGCAGCACGGGACATAACTCCTACGAGCAGTACTTC.

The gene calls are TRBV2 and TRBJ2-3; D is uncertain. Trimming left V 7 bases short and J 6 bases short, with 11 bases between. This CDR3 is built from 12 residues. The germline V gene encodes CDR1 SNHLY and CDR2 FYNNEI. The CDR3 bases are TGTGCCAGCAAAGAGCCCAGGGATACGCAGTATTTT. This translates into CASKEPRDTQYF.

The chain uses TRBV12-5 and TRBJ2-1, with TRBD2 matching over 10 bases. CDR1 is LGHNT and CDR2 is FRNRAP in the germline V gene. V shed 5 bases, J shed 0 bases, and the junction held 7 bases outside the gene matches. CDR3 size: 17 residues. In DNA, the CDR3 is TGTGCTAGTGGTCCCAGCGGGGGGGGGAGCTCCTACAATGAGCAGTTCTTC. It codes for CASGPSGGGSSYNEQFF.

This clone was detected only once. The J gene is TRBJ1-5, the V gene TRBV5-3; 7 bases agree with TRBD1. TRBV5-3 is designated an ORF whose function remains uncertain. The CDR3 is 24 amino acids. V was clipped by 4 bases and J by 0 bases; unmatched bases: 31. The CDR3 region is CARSGDSLSKINVATSNSNQPQHF. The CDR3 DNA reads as TGTGCCAGAAGCGGGGACAGCTTATCTAAAATAAACGTCGCTACCTCAAATAGCAATCAGCCCCAGCATTTT.

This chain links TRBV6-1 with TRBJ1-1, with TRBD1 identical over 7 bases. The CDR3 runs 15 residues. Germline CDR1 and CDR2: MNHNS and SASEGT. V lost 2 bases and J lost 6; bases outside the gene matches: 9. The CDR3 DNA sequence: TGTGCCAGCAGTGAAATGACAGGGTCATTCGCTGAAGCTTTCTTT. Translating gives CASSEMTGSFAEAFF.

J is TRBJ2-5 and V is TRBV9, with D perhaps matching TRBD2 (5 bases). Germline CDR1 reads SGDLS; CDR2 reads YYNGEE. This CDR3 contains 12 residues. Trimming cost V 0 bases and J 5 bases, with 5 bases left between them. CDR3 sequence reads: CASSVGEETQYF. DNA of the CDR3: TGTGCCAGCAGCGTAGGGGAGGAGACCCAGTACTTC.

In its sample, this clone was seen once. The CDR3 coding sequence is TGTGCCAGCAGCTTTGAGGGGAACACTGAAGCTTTCTTT. Residues: CASSFEGNTEAFF. The chain carries TRBV7-9 and TRBJ1-1; D unresolved. The germline V and J ends were trimmed by 3 bases and 1 base, with 6 bases remaining between them. Germline CDR1 is SEHNR and CDR2 is FQNEAQ (reference sequence). This CDR3 contains 13 residues.

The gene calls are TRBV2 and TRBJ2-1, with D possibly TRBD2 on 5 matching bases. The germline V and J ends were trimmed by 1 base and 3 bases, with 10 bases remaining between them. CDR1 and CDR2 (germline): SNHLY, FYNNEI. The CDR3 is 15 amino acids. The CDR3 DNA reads TGTGCCAGCAGTGAAGTCACTAGTCACTACAATGAGCAGTTCTTC. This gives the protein CASSEVTSHYNEQFF.

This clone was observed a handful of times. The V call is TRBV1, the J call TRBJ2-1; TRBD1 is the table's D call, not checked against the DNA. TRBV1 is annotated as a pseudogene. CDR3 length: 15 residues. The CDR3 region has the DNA TGCACCAGCAGCCAAGTGGGCCCGAATGGAACTGAGCAGTTCTTC. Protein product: CTSSQVGPNGTEQFF.

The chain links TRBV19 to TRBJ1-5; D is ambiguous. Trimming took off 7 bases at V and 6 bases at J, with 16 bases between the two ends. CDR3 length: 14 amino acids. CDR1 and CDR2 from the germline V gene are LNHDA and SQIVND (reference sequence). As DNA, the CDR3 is TGTGCCAGTAAGCCGTCGACGGGAGGTCAGCCCCAGCATTTT. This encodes CASKPSTGGQPQHF.